Listed here are 6 T cell receptor beta chains from one sample, sequenced in a study of Ad26.COV2.S vaccination and SARS-CoV-2 variants. TCRdb's table, derived via immunoSEQ multiplex PCR, lists solely in-frame clones and lacks some. The sample holds about 94,000 clones, approximately 86% seen once. The sample here was peripheral blood, taken after recovery from COVID-19. Source of these receptors: a human donor who had recovered from COVID-19.

J is TRBJ2-1 and V is TRBV14, with a weak D call TRBD2 (6 bases). V was shortened by 1 base and J by 2 bases, with 9 bases between the two germline ends. Germline V CDR1 and CDR2: SGHDN, FVKESK. The CDR3 totals 15 residues. CDR3 in DNA: TGTGCCAGCAGCCAAGGAACGGGAGCCTACAATGAGCAGTTCTTC. Translation: CASSQGTGAYNEQFF.

The chain employs TRBV28 and TRBJ2-2, with D possibly TRBD2 on 5 matching bases. The V gene lost 7 bases and the J gene lost 8 bases, with 17 bases spanning the gap. The CDR3 runs 14 residues. Germline CDR1 reads MDHEN; CDR2 reads SYDVKM. CDR3 residues: CASNSGSSWGELFF. CDR3 nucleotides: TGTGCCAGCAACTCGGGATCCTCCTGGGGGGAGCTGTTTTTT.

A note on this clone: The germline gene is not matched at one end of the junction; a read error may be the cause. The chain has TRBV2 and TRBJ2-7; D uncertain. The CDR3 consists of 8 residues. From germline, CDR1 is SNHLY and CDR2 FYNNEI. The DNA for the CDR3 is TGTGCCAGTGGATATTCCTTCTTC. This encodes CASGYSFF.

The chain has TRBV2 and TRBJ2-1, with D possibly being TRBD1 (5 bases). This CDR3 is 14 amino acids long. Trimming cost V 6 bases and J 4 bases, with 13 bases left between them. In germline, CDR1 is SNHLY, CDR2 FYNNEI. DNA of the CDR3: TGTGCCAGCAGCGGAATTCAGGGTTACAATGAGCAGTTCTTC. As protein: CASSGIQGYNEQFF.

This sequence joins TRBV9 and TRBJ2-3; the D gene could be TRBD1 or TRBD2 (5 bases each). V lost 2 bases, J lost 5 bases, and 12 bases lay in between. The CDR3 totals 14 residues. CDR1 is SGDLS and CDR2 is YYNGEE in the germline V gene. In DNA form, the CDR3 reads TGTGCCAGCAGCGTTTTGGGGGATGGAGATACGCAGTATTTT. This translates into CASSVLGDGDTQYF.

This chain uses TRBV4-3 with TRBJ1-1, with no clear D. This CDR3 has 16 amino acids. V was clipped by 3 bases and J by 2 bases, with 16 bases between them. CDR1 is LGHNA and CDR2 is YSLEER in the germline V gene. The CDR3 region is CASSQGSGLLNTEAFF. CDR3 bases: TGCGCCAGCAGCCAGGGGTCCGGGCTCCTCAACACTGAAGCTTTCTTT.